The clone carrying this TCR beta chain was found many times. The germline gene is not matched at one end of the junction; a read error may be the cause. The CDR3 is made up of 13 amino acids. Germline-derived CDR1 and CDR2 are ENHRY and SYGVKD. TCRdb re-called the 5' RACE reads with MiXCR, one entry per CDR3 protein. The table shows around 94,000 distinct CDR3 sequences, with around 14% occurring only once. The data were obtained in a study of early T cells in non-severe SARS-CoV-2 infection. Sequenced input: whole blood. This receptor was identified in an adult who was a healthcare worker with PCR-confirmed SARS-CoV-2 infection or an uninfected control (not recorded which). The rearrangement uses TRBV10-3 and TRBJ2-3, with 12 positions matching TRBD2. The CDR3: CAISTTGTSGFFF. The CDR3 DNA reads as TGTGCCATCAGTACGACCGGGACTAGCGGGTTCTTTTTT.